The 18 T cell receptor beta chains given below trace back to one sample, sequenced in a study of T cell responses to AZD1222 COVID-19 vaccine. Profiling relied on immunoSEQ multiplex PCR, and the TCRdb table lists in-frame clones only, not all of them. The sample contains about 110,000 clones, around nine tenths of which appear only once. The source material was peripheral blood, sampled on day 0 of AZD1222 vaccination. The receptors here all came from an adult in good health.

V gene TRBV9 combines with J gene TRBJ1-5; tentatively, D is TRBD1 (6 bases). Germline V CDR1 and CDR2: SGDLS, YYNGEE. The CDR3 is 16 amino acids. Trimming removed 3 bases from V and 0 bases from J, with 13 bases in between. The CDR3 spells CASSASGDSSNQPQHF. CDR3 bases: TGTGCCAGCAGCGCCTCAGGGGATTCTAGCAATCAGCCCCAGCATTTT.

The J gene is TRBJ1-2, the V gene TRBV2, with D maybe TRBD1 (5 bases). CDR1 SNHLY and CDR2 FYNNEI come from the germline V gene. The CDR3 sequence is 14 residues long. Trimming shortened V by 0 bases and J by 7 bases, and 12 bases separated the two germline ends. CDR3 residues: CASSEAGGMSGYTF. The CDR3 DNA is TGTGCCAGCAGTGAAGCGGGGGGGATGAGTGGCTACACCTTC.

This sequence joins TRBV9 and TRBJ1-2; possible D gene TRBD1, 5 bases. Deletions cut 6 bases from V and 4 bases from J, with 28 bases between. The germline V gene encodes CDR1 SGDLS and CDR2 YYNGEE. The CDR3 spans 18 residues. In nucleotides, the CDR3 is TGTGCCAGCACCCGAGTGGGGACCCTCTTTAAACTCTCCTATGGCTACACCTTC. Translated: CASTRVGTLFKLSYGYTF.

The chain links TRBV30 to TRBJ2-7; D might be TRBD1 (5 bases). V lost 4 bases and J 4 bases, leaving 14 bases between the germline ends. There are 13 residues in the CDR3. The V gene's germline CDR1 is GTSNPN and CDR2 SVGIG (reference sequence). CDR3 coding DNA: TGTGCCTGGACTCGGCAGGGTGGTTACGAGCAGTACTTC. It codes for CAWTRQGGYEQYF.

The V and J genes are TRBV2 and TRBJ2-7; TRBD2 agrees at 15 bases. V trimming: 8 bases; J trimming: 6 bases; junction bases outside the gene matches: 8. Germline V gene lookup returns CDR1 SNHLY and CDR2 FYNNEI. This CDR3 has 15 residues. DNA for the CDR3: TGTGCCAGCGGTAGTGGACTAGCGGGAGGGCCCGAGCAGTACGTC. This gives the protein CASGSGLAGGPEQYV.

The V gene is TRBV19, the J gene TRBJ2-1; 8 bases line up with TRBD1. Looked up from germline, CDR1 is LNHDA and CDR2 is SQIVND (reference sequence). Losses at the gene ends were 5 bases for V and 0 bases for J; bases not matched to a gene: 6. CDR3 length: 16 amino acids. CDR3 amino acids: CASSPPQGASYNEQFF. CDR3 nucleotides: TGTGCCAGTAGTCCCCCCCAGGGGGCCTCCTACAATGAGCAGTTCTTC.

The rearrangement joins TRBV3-1 (or the pseudogene TRBV3-2) to TRBJ1-1, with D maybe TRBD1 (6 bases). Trimming cost V 3 bases and J 0 bases, with 8 bases left between them. Germline assignment: CDR1 LGHDT and CDR2 YNNKEL (reference sequence). The CDR3 loop spans 14 amino acids. Here the CDR3 reads CASSHRGVNTEAFF. The CDR3 region has the DNA TGTGCCAGCAGCCACAGGGGCGTGAACACTGAAGCTTTCTTT.

The J gene is TRBJ1-4, the V gene TRBV29-1; TRBD1 matches at 7 bases. Unmatched junction bases numbered 14, after V lost 8 bases and J lost 8 bases. The CDR3 extends over 14 amino acids. CDR1 is SQVTM and CDR2 is ANQGSEA in the germline V gene. The CDR3 here is CSFTEGALGEKLFF. CDR3 bases: TGCAGCTTCACGGAGGGGGCTTTAGGGGAAAAACTGTTTTTT. The full variable domain, in which reference TRBV29-1 and TRBJ1-4 provide the parts outside the CDR3, is SAVISQKPSRDICQRGTSLTIQCQVDSQVTMMFWYRQQPGQSLTLIATANQGSEATYESGFVIDKFPISRPNLTFSTLTVSNMSPEDSSIYLCSFTEGALGEKLFFGSGTQLSVL.

The chain combines TRBV19 with TRBJ1-1; possibly TRBD1 for D (6 bases). Germline assignment: CDR1 LNHDA and CDR2 SQIVND (reference sequence). The CDR3 spans 14 residues. Trimming pared 3 bases from V and 1 base from J, leaving 9 bases between. CDR3 loop: CASSMTGGNTEAFF. The CDR3, as DNA: TGTGCCAGTAGTATGACAGGTGGGAACACTGAAGCTTTCTTT.

This chain's CDR3 is CASSESRTLGQFF. CDR3 sequence (DNA): TGTGCCAGCAGTGAATCAAGGACACTGGGGCAGTTCTTC. This chain connects TRBV2 to TRBJ2-1; possibly TRBD1 for D (5 bases). Looked up from germline, CDR1 is SNHLY and CDR2 is FYNNEI. This CDR3 is 13 amino acids long. Deletions cut 2 bases from V and 12 bases from J, with 14 bases between. Variable domain in full (rest from reference TRBV2 and TRBJ2-1): EPEVTQTPSHQVTQMGQEVILRCVPISNHLYFYWYRQILGQKVEFLVSFYNNEISEKSEIFDDQFSVERPDGSNFTLKIRSTKLEDSAMYFCASSESRTLGQFFGPGTRLTVL.

This chain uses TRBV20-1 with TRBJ1-4, with 7 bases matching TRBD1. Germline V gene lookup returns CDR1 DFQATT and CDR2 SNEGSKA (reference sequence). CDR3 size: 17 residues. V lost 3 bases to trimming and J lost 0 bases; unmatched junction nucleotides: 10. This CDR3 reads CSASGQGVVPTNEKLFF. The DNA for the CDR3 is TGCAGTGCTAGTGGGCAGGGGGTAGTACCAACTAATGAAAAACTGTTTTTT.

CDR3 region: CASSYSRDRHEKLFF. CDR3 sequence (DNA): TGTGCCAGCAGTTACTCGAGGGACAGACATGAAAAACTGTTTTTT. The chain combines TRBV6-5 with TRBJ1-4, with 7 bases matching TRBD1. The V gene's germline CDR1 is MNHEY and CDR2 SVGAGI. This CDR3 has 15 amino acids. Trimming took 0 bases from V and 6 from J; bases not matched to a gene: 4.

J is TRBJ2-7 and V is TRBV24-1; D not certain. Germline values: CDR1 KGHDR, CDR2 SFDVKD. V was cut by 10 bases and J by 7 bases, with 25 bases left in between. The CDR3 consists of 15 residues. The CDR3 protein is CATRIDQSPSNEQYF. The CDR3 coding sequence is TGTGCCACTCGAATCGACCAAAGCCCCTCTAATGAGCAGTACTTC.

This chain links TRBV3-1 (or the pseudogene TRBV3-2) with TRBJ1-1, with 7 bases aligning to TRBD1. The CDR3 has 12 amino acids. The ends lost 3 bases at V and 6 bases at J; junction bases unmatched: 1. CDR1 is LGHDT and CDR2 is YNNKEL in the germline V gene (reference sequence). Written as DNA, the CDR3 is TGTGCCAGCAGCCACGGGACAGCTGAAGCTTTCTTT. Translated, it gives CASSHGTAEAFF.

The chain uses TRBV6-5 and TRBJ1-2; 8 bases agree with TRBD1. V gave up 7 bases and J gave up 4 bases; unmatched junction bases: 5. CDR3 length: 13 residues. CDR1 and CDR2 (germline): MNHEY, SVGAGI. The DNA for the CDR3 is TGTGCCAGCAAAATACAGGGGGGCTATGGCTACACCTTC. Its protein product is CASKIQGGYGYTF.

In its sample, this clone was seen once. The sample holds other DNA sequences that translate to the same CDR3. V usage is TRBV5-1 and J usage is TRBJ1-4; no definite D call. CDR1 SGHRS and CDR2 YFSETQ come from the germline V gene. The CDR3 is 14 amino acids. The V end lost 5 bases, the J end lost 0 bases, and 8 bases lay between the germline ends. The CDR3 protein is CASSLRPTNEKLFF. CDR3 bases: TGCGCCAGCAGTCTACGGCCAACTAATGAAAAACTGTTTTTT. The whole variable domain, filled in from reference TRBV5-1 and TRBJ1-4, reads KAGVTQTPRYLIKTRGQQVTLSCSPISGHRSVSWYQQTPGQGLQFLFEYFSETQRNKGNFPGRFSGRQFSNSRSEMNVSTLELGDSALYLCASSLRPTNEKLFFGSGTQLSVL.

This clone has only a few counts. The genes are TRBV3-1 (or the pseudogene TRBV3-2) and TRBJ2-7; a possible D gene is TRBD1 (5 bases). Germline V gives CDR1 LGHDT, CDR2 YNNKEL (reference sequence). Trimming took off 1 base at V and 0 bases at J, with 19 bases between the two ends. This CDR3 region has 18 residues. The CDR3 sequence is CASSQVASRAVGSYEQYV. CDR3 nucleotides: TGTGCCAGCAGCCAAGTTGCTTCCAGGGCGGTTGGCTCCTACGAGCAGTACGTC.

The V gene is TRBV3-1 (or the pseudogene TRBV3-2), the J gene TRBJ1-6; D may be TRBD1 (5 bases). Trimming stripped 4 bases from V and 0 bases from J, with 16 bases between. The CDR3 has 18 amino acids. Germline assignment: CDR1 LGHDT and CDR2 YNNKEL (reference sequence). The DNA for the CDR3 is TGTGCCAGCAGCCGGGGCAGTGCGTTAAGCTCCTATAATTCACCCCTCCACTTT. Protein: CASSRGSALSSYNSPLHF.